Listed here are 23 T cell receptor beta chains from one sample, sequenced in a study of OX40 agonist ivuxolimab in advanced cancers. Produced via immunoSEQ multiplex PCR; TCRdb's table is partial and in-frame only. The sample includes around 80,000 clones, around 94% of them seen just once. The specimen comprised CD4+ or CD8+ T cells sorted from blood, sampled in a trial of the OX40 agonist ivuxolimab. These TCRs come from an adult with an advanced solid tumor such as melanoma, head and neck, liver or kidney cancer.

CDR3 in amino acids: CASSTIIQGGEAFF. As DNA, the CDR3 is TGTGCCAGCAGCACGATAATTCAGGGGGGAGAAGCTTTCTTT. The V call is TRBV9, the J call TRBJ1-1; 7 bases align to TRBD1. The CDR3 is 14 residues long. Germline V gene lookup returns CDR1 SGDLS and CDR2 YYNGEE. V shed 4 bases and J 8 bases; nucleotides not matched to a gene: 11.

CDR3 amino acids: CASSRDRGTNTEAFF. The CDR3 coding sequence is TGCGCCAGCAGCCGGGACAGGGGTACGAACACTGAAGCTTTCTTT. This chain links TRBV10-1 with TRBJ1-1, with TRBD1 matching 10 bases. V gave up 6 bases and J gave up 1 base; unmatched junction bases: 5. The CDR3 is 15 amino acids. From germline, CDR1 is WNHNN and CDR2 SYGVQD (reference sequence).

V and J are TRBV30 and TRBJ2-7; D call uncertain. Germline CDR1 GTSNPN, CDR2 SVGIG (reference sequence). Deletions cut 6 bases from V and 5 bases from J, with 17 bases between. The CDR3 consists of 13 residues. The CDR3 region has the DNA TGTGCCTGCTCGGGCCCCCGCGGCGACGAGCAGTACTTC. This translates into CACSGPRGDEQYF.

The chain joins TRBV4-1 to TRBJ2-5; 8 positions agree with TRBD1. From germline, CDR1 is MGHRA and CDR2 YSYEKL. The CDR3 sequence is 14 residues long. The V segment lost 0 bases and the J segment 4 bases; nucleotides outside the gene matches: 1. The CDR3 nucleotides read TGCGCCAGCAGCCAAGACAGGGGGCGAGAGACCCAGTACTTC. Protein product: CASSQDRGRETQYF.

The V call is TRBV9, the J call TRBJ2-7, with TRBD2 matching over 8 bases. The CDR3 is 14 amino acids. Unmatched junction bases numbered 5, after V lost 3 bases and J lost 3 bases. CDR1 SGDLS and CDR2 YYNGEE come from the germline V gene. The CDR3 sequence: CASSGLANLYEQYF. The CDR3 DNA reads TGTGCCAGCAGCGGACTAGCGAACCTCTACGAGCAGTACTTC. Drawing the rest from reference TRBV9 and TRBJ2-7, the complete variable domain is DSGVTQTPKHLITATGQRVTLRCSPRSGDLSVYWYQQSLDQGLQFLIQYYNGEERAKGNILERFSAQQFPDLHSELNLSSLELGDSALYFCASSGLANLYEQYFGPGTRLTVT.

This chain uses TRBV6-6 with TRBJ1-5; 8 nucleotides line up with TRBD1. The germline V gene has CDR1 MNHNY and CDR2 SVGAGI (reference sequence). Trimming removed 4 bases from V and 0 bases from J; junction bases left unmatched: 5. The CDR3 extends over 16 amino acids. CDR3 sequence (DNA): TGTGCCAGCAGTTTTCCGACAGGGGATAGCAATCAGCCCCAGCATTTT. Protein product: CASSFPTGDSNQPQHF.

The rearrangement uses TRBV5-4 and TRBJ1-5, with TRBD1 matching 9 bases. Trimming at V came to 2 bases and at J to 9 bases, leaving 12 bases not matched to a gene. Germline lookup yields CDR1 SGHNT and CDR2 YYREEE (reference sequence). This CDR3 has 16 residues. In DNA form, the CDR3 reads TGTGCCAGCAGCTTTATCGGACAGGGGTTTGAAGGGCCCCAGCATTTT. Residues: CASSFIGQGFEGPQHF.

This clone was detected only once. In nucleotides, the CDR3 is TGTGCCAGCAGCACACAACAGGTGATGGACACAGATACGCAGTATTTT. Encoded protein: CASSTQQVMDTDTQYF. The chain links TRBV9 to TRBJ2-3; D may be TRBD1 (5 bases). The germline CDR1 and CDR2 sequences are SGDLS and YYNGEE. This CDR3 contains 16 residues. The ends were cut back, 4 bases at V and 2 bases at J, with 17 bases in the middle. Together with reference TRBV9 and TRBJ2-3, the CDR3 gives the full variable domain: DSGVTQTPKHLITATGQRVTLRCSPRSGDLSVYWYQQSLDQGLQFLIQYYNGEERAKGNILERFSAQQFPDLHSELNLSSLELGDSALYFCASSTQQVMDTDTQYFGPGTRLTVL.

J is TRBJ2-7 and V is TRBV19; 12 positions match TRBD1. Trimming took 6 bases from V and 4 from J; bases not matched to a gene: 7. CDR3 size: 15 residues. Germline CDR1 LNHDA, CDR2 SQIVND (reference sequence). This CDR3 reads CASSAGTGGGYEQYF. CDR3 bases: TGTGCCAGTAGCGCCGGGACAGGGGGCGGATACGAGCAGTACTTC.

This rearrangement joins TRBV27 to TRBJ1-2; TRBD1 aligns across 10 bases. This CDR3 is 15 amino acids long. The germline CDR1 and CDR2 sequences are MNHEY and SMNVEV (reference sequence). With 3 bases clipped from V and 6 bases from J, the junction kept 7 bases outside the gene matches. The CDR3 reads CASSFGTGTGDGYTF. The CDR3 DNA is TGTGCCAGCAGTTTTGGAACCGGGACAGGGGATGGCTACACCTTC.

This chain connects TRBV6-5 to TRBJ1-1; D gene ambiguous. Germline V CDR1 and CDR2: MNHEY, SVGAGI. The V and J ends lost 5 bases and 3 bases respectively, with 10 bases between them. This CDR3 region has 13 residues. Here the CDR3 DNA reads TGTGCCAGCAGTCCATGGGGTGACACTGAAGCTTTCTTT. It translates to CASSPWGDTEAFF.

The CDR3 DNA is TGTGCCAGCAGTTTAATTCGAGGGACTGAAGCTTTCTTT. Its protein product is CASSLIRGTEAFF. The genes are TRBV27 and TRBJ1-1; no reliable D call. Germline V gene sequence: CDR1 MNHEY, CDR2 SMNVEV (reference sequence). Deletions cut 2 bases from V and 5 bases from J, with 9 bases between. The CDR3 extends over 13 amino acids.

The chain carries TRBV28 and TRBJ1-3; D remains unclear. This CDR3 has 14 amino acids. Germline loops: CDR1 MDHEN, CDR2 SYDVKM. With 6 bases removed from V and 0 bases from J, the gap between germline ends came to 9 bases. This chain's CDR3 is CASRTSSSGNTIYF. CDR3 DNA sequence: TGTGCCAGCAGAACTTCCTCCTCTGGAAACACCATATATTTT.

The chain joins TRBV19 to TRBJ2-1; D ambiguous. CDR1 and CDR2 from the germline V gene are LNHDA and SQIVND (reference sequence). V was cut by 5 bases and J by 8 bases, with 7 bases left in between. The CDR3 totals 11 residues. CDR3 in amino acids: CASSSVDEQFF. In DNA form, the CDR3 reads TGTGCCAGTAGTTCAGTAGATGAGCAGTTCTTC.

The rearrangement uses TRBV9 and TRBJ2-5; D unresolved. Trimming removed 3 bases from V and 1 base from J, with 7 bases in between. The CDR3 covers 13 residues. Germline CDR1 SGDLS, CDR2 YYNGEE. The CDR3 here is CASSGSGQETQYF. The CDR3, as DNA: TGTGCCAGCAGCGGATCGGGCCAAGAGACCCAGTACTTC.

The chain employs TRBV6-6 and TRBJ1-1, with D uncertain. CDR1 MNHNY and CDR2 SVGAGI come from the germline V gene (reference sequence). Trimming shortened V by 6 bases and J by 1 base, and 12 bases separated the two germline ends. The CDR3 length is 14 residues. In nucleotides, the CDR3 is TGTGCCAGCAGCATACACGAGGGGAACACTGAAGCTTTCTTT. It codes for CASSIHEGNTEAFF.

The chain couples TRBV7-9 to TRBJ2-6; D tentatively reads TRBD1 or TRBD2 (5 bases each). The CDR3 length is 17 residues. Trimming removed 6 bases at V and 0 bases at J, with 15 bases between. Germline V lookup: CDR1 SEHNR, CDR2 FQNEAQ (reference sequence). CDR3 sequence (DNA): TGTGCCAGCAGTTACCTTCGGGGACCCTCTGGGGCCAACGTCCTGACTTTC. Its translation: CASSYLRGPSGANVLTF.

Concerning this clone itself: The sample carries other DNA sequences with the same CDR3. The chain employs TRBV27 and TRBJ1-3; D is uncertain. The CDR3 is 15 amino acids. Germline values: CDR1 MNHEY, CDR2 SMNVEV (reference sequence). V shed 0 bases and J shed 4 bases, with 10 bases lying between them. Here the CDR3 DNA reads TGTGCCAGCAGTTTATCCGCGGGATCGGGAAACACCATATATTTT. Translating gives CASSLSAGSGNTIYF.

J is TRBJ2-7 and V is TRBV4-3; D uncertain. CDR3 length: 13 residues. Germline V lookup: CDR1 LGHNA, CDR2 YSLEER. V shed 4 bases and J shed 3 bases, with 10 bases lying between them. The CDR3 nucleotides read TGCGCCAGCAGCCCCGGGCCCAACTACGAGCAGTACTTC. Its protein is CASSPGPNYEQYF.

The gene calls are TRBV11-2 and TRBJ2-7; D may be TRBD2 (5 bases). The CDR3 spans 12 residues. V lost 5 bases to trimming and J lost 4 bases, with 9 bases between them. Germline assignment: CDR1 SGHAT and CDR2 FQNNGV. This CDR3 reads CASSKRVYEQYF. As DNA, the CDR3 is TGTGCCAGCAGCAAGAGGGTTTACGAGCAGTACTTC. Together with reference TRBV11-2 and TRBJ2-7, the CDR3 gives the full variable domain: EAGVAQSPRYKIIEKRQSVAFWCNPISGHATLYWYQQILGQGPKLLIQFQNNGVVDDSQLPKDRFSAERLKGVDSTLKIQPAKLEDSAVYLCASSKRVYEQYFGPGTRLTVT.

The genes are TRBV15 and TRBJ2-6; D is unclear. Trimming took off 2 bases at V and 0 bases at J, with 8 bases between the two ends. Germline V lookup: CDR1 LNHNV, CDR2 YYDKDF (reference sequence). The CDR3 loop spans 16 amino acids. The CDR3 DNA is TGTGCCACCAGCAGATTTATAGGCTCTGGGGCCAACGTCCTGACTTTC. Translation: CATSRFIGSGANVLTF.

The chain is built from TRBV7-6 and TRBJ2-7, with D possibly called TRBD1 or TRBD2 (5 bases each). The CDR3 totals 14 residues. Trimming stripped 1 base from V and 7 bases from J, with 14 bases between. Per the germline V gene, CDR1 is SGHVS and CDR2 is FNYEAQ. DNA of the CDR3: TGTGCCAGCAGCTTAGACGCTGGAGAGGGGGAGCAGTACTTC. Residues: CASSLDAGEGEQYF.

V is TRBV27 and J is TRBJ2-7; 15 nucleotides line up with TRBD2. The germline CDR1 and CDR2 sequences are MNHEY and SMNVEV (reference sequence). CDR3 length: 16 residues. Trimming took 2 bases from V and 4 from J; bases not matched to a gene: 3. CDR3 DNA: TGTGCCAGCAGTTTAGGGACTAGCGGGAGGAGATACGAGCAGTACTTC. Its translation: CASSLGTSGRRYEQYF.